This TCR beta chain was recorded in a study of OX40 agonist ivuxolimab in advanced cancers. Study-level information: The dose-escalation cohort had hepatocellular carcinoma, melanoma, renal cell or head and neck cancer. Study-level points and caveats: The study observed clonal expansion of CD4+ and CD8+ blood T cells by week 6 at 0.1 to 3.0 mg/kg. More expanded clones were found, on average, in CD8+ than in CD4+ T cells.

CDR3 length: 14 residues. CDR1 and CDR2 from the germline V gene are LGHNA and YNFKEQ. The V end was cut by 1 base, the J end by 2 bases, with 8 bases between. Anyone with autoimmune disease history or systemic immunosuppression was excluded. Using immunoSEQ multiplex PCR, the repertoire was profiled, and TCRdb retains in-frame clones only, with some absent. The sample carries 50,000 or so clones, approximately 85% recorded once. To note about this clone: Its antigen is as yet unknown.

This chain connects TRBV4-2 to TRBJ1-2; TRBD1 is a possible D gene (5 bases). Source: CD4+ or CD8+ T cells sorted from blood, taken in a trial of the OX40 agonist ivuxolimab. The source is an adult with an advanced solid tumor such as melanoma, head and neck, liver or kidney cancer. CDR3 DNA sequence: TGTGCCAGCAGCCAAGTGGGGGAGAACTATGGCTACACCTTC. It translates to CASSQVGENYGYTF.